The rows below give T cell receptor beta chains drawn from one sample of a study of cytomegalovirus exposure and HLA in healthy donors. Produced via immunoSEQ multiplex PCR; TCRdb's table is partial and in-frame only. The table records about 270,000 clones, approximately 83% of them present only once. The sample was PBMCs. The origin of the receptors is a young woman in good health and CMV-seronegative. Both conserved end residues are part of each CDR3. The D gene is left open where the match is weak. Rows may omit the clone size; those that give it use once, few, many or a size class.

j_call d_call clone_size cdr3_length v_call cdr3_nt cdr3_aa
TRBJ1-2 NA NA 13 TRBV30 TGTGCCTGGAGTCTTTCCAGGGCCTATGGCTACACCTTC CAWSLSRAYGYTF
TRBJ1-1 NA NA 14 TRBV6-1 TGTGCCAGCAGTGGACAGTTTGGGAACACTGAAGCTTTCTTT CASSGQFGNTEAFF
TRBJ1-1 NA NA 14 TRBV30 TGTGCCTGGCGCGGTTTACGGGAGTACACTGAAGCTTTCTTT CAWRGLREYTEAFF
TRBJ2-1 TRBD2 NA 16 TRBV13 TGTGCCAGCAGCTCACTGGGGGGACTAGTTCCCGATGAGCAGTTCTTC CASSSLGGLVPDEQFF
TRBJ2-7 NA NA 12 TRBV7-9 TGTGCCAGCAGCTTAGGGAGGGACGAGCAGTACTTC CASSLGRDEQYF
TRBJ1-4 NA NA 15 TRBV30 TGTGCCTGGATGCGGGGCCCCTCAATGTCGGGAGAACTGTTTTTT CAWMRGPSMSGELFF
TRBJ2-7 TRBD1 NA 15 TRBV11-3 TGTGCCAGCAGCTTAGAGGGACAGGGGGCAGGCGAGCAGTACTTC CASSLEGQGAGEQYF
TRBJ2-5 TRBD2 NA 15 TRBV5-6 TGTGCCAGCAGCCGCACGGGGGGAGGGTTGGAGACCCAGTACTTC CASSRTGGGLETQYF
TRBJ2-7 NA few 13 TRBV27 TGTGCCAGCAGTCTAGGGGCGGCCTACGAGCAGTACTTC CASSLGAAYEQYF
TRBJ2-7 TRBD1 NA 18 TRBV19 TGTGCCAGTACCCCGGACAGGGTGGGGACGGGGACCGTCGGAGAGCAGTACTTC CASTPDRVGTGTVGEQYF